Reported below is one TCR beta chain. The data stem from a study of T cells in Graves' hyperthyroidism and ophthalmopathy. Amplification of TCR beta CDR3 regions was performed using RNA transcripts as template. With the HTBI primer set, the TCR CDR3 went through a first round of RT-PCR. TCRdb reprocessed the multiplex PCR reads via MiXCR and lists one record per CDR3 protein. There are around 190,000 distinct CDR3 sequences in the sample; roughly a sixth occur only once, and roughly 55% lies in the top ten. Uncontrolled infections, other autoimmune diseases, pregnancy or lactation led to exclusion of patients. Each diagnosis drew on symptoms, thyroxine, TRAb, thyroid ultrasound and orbital computed tomography findings. This clonotype originated in a woman in her fifties or sixties with Graves' hyperthyroidism. The sequenced material came from blood.

CDR3 sequence: CASSLSAGVGDTQYF. The CDR3 coding sequence is TGCGCCAGCAGCTTGTCCGCGGGAGTAGGGGATACGCAGTATTTT. V usage is TRBV5-1 and J usage is TRBJ2-3, with 7 bases aligning to TRBD2. After removal of 1 base from V and 6 bases from J, the junction contained 8 bases not matched to a gene. Germline CDR1 reads SGHRS; CDR2 reads YFSETQ. CDR3 length: 15 residues.